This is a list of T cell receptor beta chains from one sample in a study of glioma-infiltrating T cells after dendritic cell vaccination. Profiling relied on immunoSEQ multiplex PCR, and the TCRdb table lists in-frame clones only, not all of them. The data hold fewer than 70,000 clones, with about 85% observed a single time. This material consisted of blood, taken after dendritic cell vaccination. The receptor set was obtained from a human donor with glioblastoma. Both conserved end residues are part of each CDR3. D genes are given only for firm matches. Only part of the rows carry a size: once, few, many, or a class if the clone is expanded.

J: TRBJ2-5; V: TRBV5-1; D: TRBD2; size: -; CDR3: CASSLVTSGVGETQYF; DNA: TGCGCCAGCAGCTTGGTGACTAGCGGGGTCGGAGAGACCCAGTACTTC
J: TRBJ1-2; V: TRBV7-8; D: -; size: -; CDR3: CASSLQGRANYGYTF; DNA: TGTGCCAGCAGCTTGCAGGGCCGAGCTAACTATGGCTACACCTTC
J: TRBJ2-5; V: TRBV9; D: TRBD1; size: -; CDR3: CASSVAPPPGRGLETQYF; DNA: TGTGCCAGCAGCGTAGCCCCTCCACCGGGCAGGGGGCTGGAGACCCAGTACTTC
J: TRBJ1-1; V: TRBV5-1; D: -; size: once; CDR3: CASSLGQTNTEAFF; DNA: TGCGCCAGCAGCTTAGGACAAACGAACACTGAAGCTTTCTTT
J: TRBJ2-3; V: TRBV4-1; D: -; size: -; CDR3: CASSQGLEWNTQYF; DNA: TGCGCCAGCAGCCAAGGACTAGAGTGGAATACGCAGTATTTT
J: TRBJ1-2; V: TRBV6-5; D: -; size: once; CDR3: CASSSSLSVSRGYTF; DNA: TGTGCCAGCAGTTCCTCGTTGTCGGTGTCGCGCGGCTACACCTTC
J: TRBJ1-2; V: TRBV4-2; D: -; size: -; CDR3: CASSHDRVPPFYGYTF; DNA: TGTGCCAGCAGCCATGACCGGGTCCCACCCTTTTATGGCTACACCTTC
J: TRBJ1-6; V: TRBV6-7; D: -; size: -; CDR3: CASRGRENSPLHF; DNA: TGTGCCAGCAGAGGCAGGGAAAATTCACCCCTCCACTTT
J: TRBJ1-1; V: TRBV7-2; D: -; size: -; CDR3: CASSLIAGSTEAFF; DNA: TGTGCCAGCAGCTTAATAGCCGGGAGCACTGAAGCTTTCTTT
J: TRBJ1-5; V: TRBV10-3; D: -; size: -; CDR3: CATASRNQPQHF; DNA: TGTGCCACCGCTTCCAGGAATCAGCCCCAGCATTTT
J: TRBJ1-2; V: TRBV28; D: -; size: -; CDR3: CASSPLGPNYGYTF; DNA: TGTGCCAGCAGCCCCCTTGGCCCTAACTATGGCTACACCTTC
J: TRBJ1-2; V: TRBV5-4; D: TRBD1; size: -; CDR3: CASTLGPGQVIYGYTF; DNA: TGTGCCAGCACCCTCGGACCGGGACAGGTTATATATGGCTACACCTTC
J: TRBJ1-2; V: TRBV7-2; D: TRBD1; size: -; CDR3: CASSLGQGLGYGYTF; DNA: TGTGCCAGCAGCTTAGGACAGGGTTTAGGATATGGCTACACCTTC
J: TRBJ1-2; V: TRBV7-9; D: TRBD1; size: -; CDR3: CASSLAGTGDNYGYTF; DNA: TGTGCCAGCAGCTTAGCCGGGACAGGGGATAACTATGGCTACACCTTC
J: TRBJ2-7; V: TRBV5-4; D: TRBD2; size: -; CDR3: CASSLGLADTYEQYF; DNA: TGTGCCAGCAGCTTGGGGCTAGCGGACACCTACGAGCAGTACTTC
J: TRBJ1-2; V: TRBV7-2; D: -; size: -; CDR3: CASSLTFESGAYGYTF; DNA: TGTGCCAGCAGCCTGACTTTTGAGAGCGGGGCGTATGGCTACACCTTC
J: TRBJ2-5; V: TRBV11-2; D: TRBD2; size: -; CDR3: CASSFAGEETQYF; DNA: TGTGCCAGCAGCTTCGCGGGGGAAGAGACCCAGTACTTC
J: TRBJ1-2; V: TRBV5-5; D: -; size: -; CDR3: CASSLAGGLYGYTF; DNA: TGTGCCAGCAGCTTGGCGGGGGGCCTATATGGCTACACCTTC
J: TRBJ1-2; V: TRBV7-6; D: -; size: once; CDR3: CASSRSALDNYGYTF; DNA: TGTGCCAGCAGCCGCTCCGCCTTAGATAACTATGGCTACACCTTC
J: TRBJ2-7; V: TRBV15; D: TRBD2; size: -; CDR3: CATSSAWGGKYEQYF; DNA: TGTGCCACCAGCAGTGCTTGGGGGGGTAAATACGAGCAGTACTTC